This TCR beta chain was found in a study of early T cells in non-severe SARS-CoV-2 infection. In TCRdb, the 5' RACE reads were re-called with MiXCR into one record per CDR3 protein. The sample yields approximately 71,000 distinct CDR3 sequences, around 13% seen once. Of note for this clonotype: Its antigen is not identified.

Germline V gives CDR1 LGHDT, CDR2 YNNKEL (reference sequence). CDR3 size: 17 residues. The ends lost 4 bases at V and 4 bases at J; junction bases unmatched: 13. Whole-study findings and limits: Anti-spike CD8 specificities were favored by VDJdb matching, whose results missed private and CD4 specificities.

The sequence was obtained from an adult who was a healthcare worker with PCR-confirmed SARS-CoV-2 infection or an uninfected control (not recorded which). V gene TRBV3-1 combines with J gene TRBJ1-2; 9 bases agree with TRBD1. Sequencing used whole blood. The CDR3 DNA follows: TGTGCCAGCAGCCCACCGGGACAGGGCTGGCTTTTCTATGGCTACACCTTC. Its translation: CASSPPGQGWLFYGYTF. The whole variable domain, remainder taken from reference TRBV3-1 and TRBJ1-2, is DTAVSQTPKYLVTQMGNDKSIKCEQNLGHDTMYWYKQDSKKFLKIMFSYNNKELIINETVPNRFSPKSPDKAHLNLHINSLELGDSAVYFCASSPPGQGWLFYGYTFGSGTRLTVV.